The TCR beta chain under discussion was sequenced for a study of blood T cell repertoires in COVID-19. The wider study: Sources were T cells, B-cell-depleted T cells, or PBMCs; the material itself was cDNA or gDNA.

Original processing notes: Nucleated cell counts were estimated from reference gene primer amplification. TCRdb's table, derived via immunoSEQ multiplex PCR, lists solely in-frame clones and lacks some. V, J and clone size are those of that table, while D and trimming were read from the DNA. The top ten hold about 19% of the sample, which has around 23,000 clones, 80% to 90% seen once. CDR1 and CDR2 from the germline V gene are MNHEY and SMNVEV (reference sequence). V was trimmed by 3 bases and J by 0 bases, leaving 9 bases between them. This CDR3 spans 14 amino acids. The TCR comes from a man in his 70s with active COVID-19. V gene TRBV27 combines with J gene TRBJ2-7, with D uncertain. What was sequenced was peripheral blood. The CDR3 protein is CASSLAGDSYEQYF. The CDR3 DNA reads TGTGCCAGCAGTTTGGCAGGTGACTCCTACGAGCAGTACTTC.